This TCR beta chain is drawn from a study of shared clonotypes between healthy human individuals. The overall study: Every donor yielded three CD4 naive, three CD4 memory, two CD8 naive and one CD8 memory plate.

TCRdb's table, derived via immunoSEQ multiplex PCR, lists solely in-frame clones and lacks some. Of under 2,500,000 clones in the sample, under 97% are singletons; the top ten hold more than 0.1%. Healthy HIV-negative adults without recent acute infections or vaccinations served as donors. This clone was counted a single time. Its antigen is currently unknown. The same CDR3 is also encoded by other DNA sequences in this sample. Germline V gene data show CDR1 as SGHRS and CDR2 as YFSETQ. Between the trimmed V and J ends, which lost 0 bases and 1 base, there was a span of 7 bases. This CDR3 is built from 14 residues. Findings and limits, study-wide: The genetic and exposure-history diversity represented was limited by few donors. Sampling was confined to blood; repertoires within tissues likely differ.

This rearrangement joins TRBV5-1 to TRBJ2-5; tentatively, D is TRBD1 (5 bases). The sequence was collected from a man younger than 35 in good health. Sequencing was carried out using naive CD4+ T cells sorted from blood. Subset indicated: CD45RA+ positively selected. CDR3 coding DNA: TGCGCCAGCAGCTTGGGACAGTCCCAAGAGACCCAGTACTTC. This gives the protein CASSLGQSQETQYF.